The 31 T cell receptor beta chains reported below all come from one sample, sequenced in a study of long-term antiretroviral therapy in people with HIV. The assay, immunoSEQ v3.0, was run at survey level. Sequencing used immunoSEQ multiplex PCR; TCRdb keeps in-frame clones, though not all of them. The table includes more than 20,000 clones, more than 75% detected once. The source material was unsorted PBMCs, sampled 1.8 years before starting antiretroviral therapy. The source of these receptors is a woman in her twenties or thirties with HIV.

The chain employs TRBV20-1 and TRBJ1-2; no clear D. Trimming removed 3 bases from V and 7 bases from J, with 6 bases in between. The CDR3 covers 10 residues. Germline CDR1 is DFQATT and CDR2 is SNEGSKA (reference sequence). As DNA, the CDR3 is TGCAGTGCTAGTTCTCCTGGCTACACCTTC. Amino acid sequence: CSASSPGYTF.

The rearrangement links TRBV6-1 to TRBJ2-7, with D tentatively TRBD2 (6 bases). CDR1 is MNHNS, CDR2 SASEGT, per germline. This CDR3 has 15 amino acids. V shed 3 bases and J shed 0 bases, with 12 bases lying between them. This chain's CDR3 is CASSEGRGDSYEQYF. Written as DNA, the CDR3 is TGTGCCAGCAGTGAGGGTCGCGGGGACTCCTACGAGCAGTACTTC.

This sequence joins TRBV30 and TRBJ2-7; D unclear. From germline, CDR1 is GTSNPN and CDR2 SVGIG (reference sequence). V gave up 0 bases and J gave up 3 bases, with 12 bases separating them. The CDR3 sequence is 14 residues long. CDR3 nucleotides: TGTGCCTGGAGTGTACCCCCCTCTGTCTACGAGCAGTACTTC. Amino acids: CAWSVPPSVYEQYF.

V and J are TRBV25-1 and TRBJ1-3; D is undetermined. The CDR3 has 18 amino acids. CDR1 is MGHDK and CDR2 is SYGVNS in the germline V gene. V lost 0 bases and J lost 0, with 15 bases in between. The CDR3 is CASSEYGLDGLSGNTIYF. CDR3 in DNA: TGTGCCAGCAGTGAATATGGGTTGGACGGACTCTCTGGAAACACCATATATTTT.

The chain joins TRBV28 to TRBJ2-5, with 12 nucleotides matching TRBD2. The trim removed 4 bases at V and 0 bases at J, leaving 3 bases unmatched. This CDR3 is 16 amino acids long. Germline V gene lookup returns CDR1 MDHEN and CDR2 SYDVKM. CDR3 nucleotide sequence: TGTGCCAGCAGTTCCCGGACTAGCGGGGACCAAGAGACCCAGTACTTC. Its translation is CASSSRTSGDQETQYF.

This chain connects TRBV14 to TRBJ2-3, with no clear D. Trimming pared 0 bases from V and 2 bases from J, leaving 9 bases between. From germline, CDR1 is SGHDN and CDR2 FVKESK. The CDR3 covers 15 residues. Here the CDR3 reads CASSQELAVTDTQYF. The DNA of the CDR3 is TGTGCCAGCAGCCAAGAGTTGGCGGTCACAGATACGCAGTATTTT.

The genes are TRBV19 and TRBJ1-2; TRBD1 matches 7 bases. With 7 bases clipped from V and 8 bases from J, the junction kept 10 bases outside the gene matches. CDR3 length: 13 amino acids. CDR1 is LNHDA and CDR2 is SQIVND in the germline V gene (reference sequence). Here the CDR3 DNA reads TGTGCCAGTACCAACGACAGGGCGGTAGGCTACACCTTC. This encodes CASTNDRAVGYTF. The full variable domain, in which reference TRBV19 and TRBJ1-2 provide the parts outside the CDR3, is DGGITQSPKYLFRKEGQNVTLSCEQNLNHDAMYWYRQDPGQGLRLIYYSQIVNDFQKGDIAEGYSVSREKKESFPLTVTSAQKNPTAFYLCASTNDRAVGYTFGSGTRLTVV.

The CDR3 nucleotides are TGTGCCAGCAGCTTGCAGGGGAGTTCTCTAACCTATGGCTACACCTTC. Translated: CASSLQGSSLTYGYTF. V is TRBV7-2 and J is TRBJ1-2; a weak D match, TRBD1 (6 bases). V was clipped by 3 bases and J by 4 bases, with 18 bases between them. Per germline, CDR1 SGHTA and CDR2 FQGNSA. The CDR3 extends over 16 amino acids.

This clone has only a few counts. The chain uses TRBV21-1 and TRBJ2-7; TRBD1 was called by the table and not checked on the DNA. TRBV21-1 is marked as a pseudogene. The CDR3 extends over 14 amino acids. CDR3 nucleotides: TGTGCCAGCAGCAATGGACAGGGCGGATACGAGCAGTACGTC. This translates into CASSNGQGGYEQYV.

V and J are TRBV29-1 and TRBJ2-5; 7 positions match TRBD1. The CDR3 extends over 14 amino acids. Germline V lookup: CDR1 SQVTM, CDR2 ANQGSEA. The J segment lost 5 bases and the V segment lost 7 bases, leaving 13 bases of the junction unmatched. CDR3 loop: CSARTTGLAETQYF. CDR3 DNA sequence: TGCAGCGCCCGGACGACAGGGTTAGCGGAGACCCAGTACTTC.

This clone was seen once. J is TRBJ2-7 and V is TRBV10-3, with D maybe TRBD1 (5 bases). Germline loops: CDR1 ENHRY, CDR2 SYGVKD. This CDR3 is built from 13 residues. Trimming left V 4 bases short and J 5 bases short, with 12 bases between. The CDR3 sequence is CAISVGRENEQYV. DNA of the CDR3: TGTGCCATCAGTGTAGGCAGGGAAAACGAGCAGTACGTC.

V gene TRBV5-6 combines with J gene TRBJ2-7; D is unclear. V lost 3 bases to trimming and J lost 7 bases, with 17 bases between them. Germline V CDR1 and CDR2: SGHDT, YYEEEE. CDR3 length: 14 amino acids. The CDR3, as DNA: TGTGCCAGCAGCTCGGGCTCCAGTATGGAGGAGCAGTACTTC. It yields the protein CASSSGSSMEEQYF.

The chain recombines TRBV9 with TRBJ1-2, with TRBD1 matching 11 bases. The CDR3 extends over 16 amino acids. With 0 bases clipped from V and 4 bases from J, the junction kept 5 bases outside the gene matches. Germline CDR1 reads SGDLS; CDR2 reads YYNGEE. CDR3 protein: CASSVGGQGDLYGYTF. CDR3 nucleotides: TGTGCCAGCAGCGTAGGGGGACAGGGGGACCTCTATGGCTACACCTTC.

This clone was observed once. V and J are TRBV18 and TRBJ1-5, with a weak D call TRBD1 (5 bases). The CDR3 sequence is 13 residues long. Germline V lookup: CDR1 KGHSH, CDR2 LQKENI. CDR3 region: CASGTGSNQPQHF. The CDR3 bases are TGTGCGTCCGGGACCGGTAGCAATCAGCCCCAGCATTTT.

This rearrangement joins TRBV5-6 to TRBJ2-7; D remains ambiguous. There are 14 residues in the CDR3. V was clipped by 0 bases and J by 4 bases, with 11 bases between them. From germline, CDR1 is SGHDT and CDR2 YYEEEE. CDR3 sequence (DNA): TGTGCCAGCAGCTTGGGACACTGGAATTACGAGCAGTACGTC. Residues: CASSLGHWNYEQYV.

This sequence joins TRBV15 and TRBJ2-6; D call uncertain. The V end was cut by 3 bases, the J end by 1 base, with 4 bases between. Germline V gives CDR1 LNHNV, CDR2 YYDKDF (reference sequence). The CDR3 consists of 14 residues. In DNA, the CDR3 is TGTGCCACCAGCAGGGCATCTGGGGCCAACGTCCTGACTTTC. Amino acid sequence: CATSRASGANVLTF.

The table lists this clone with a count of one. V and J are TRBV30 and TRBJ1-1, with TRBD1 identical over 9 bases. The V gene end was trimmed by 1 base and the J gene end by 8 bases; junction bases not matched to a gene: 11. Germline V gives CDR1 GTSNPN, CDR2 SVGIG (reference sequence). The CDR3 consists of 15 residues. CDR3 protein: CAWSAGDRELGEAFF. The DNA for the CDR3 is TGTGCCTGGAGTGCGGGGGACAGGGAGTTGGGGGAAGCTTTCTTT.

Remarks on this clone: The same CDR3 arises from other DNA sequences in this sample as well. This chain links TRBV7-3 with TRBJ2-3; possible D gene TRBD2, 5 bases. The CDR3 is 12 amino acids. In germline, CDR1 is SGHTA, CDR2 FQGTGA. V dropped 8 bases and J dropped 6 bases, with 12 bases sitting between them. The CDR3 sequence is CASSPPGDTQYF. The CDR3 DNA reads as TGTGCCAGCTCCCCCCCGGGGGATACGCAGTATTTT.

The V and J genes are TRBV12-5 and TRBJ2-1, with D uncertain. Germline CDR1 is LGHNT and CDR2 is FRNRAP. CDR3 size: 12 residues. V was cut by 6 bases and J by 7 bases, with 10 bases left in between. The CDR3 DNA reads as TGTGCTAGTGGAGAGAATGGGAATGAGCAGTTCTTC. Its translation: CASGENGNEQFF.

This chain joins TRBV12-5 and TRBJ2-5; D gene uncertain. With 0 bases removed from V and 7 bases from J, the gap between germline ends came to 6 bases. Germline values: CDR1 LGHNT, CDR2 FRNRAP. The CDR3 contains 12 residues. CDR3 DNA sequence: TGTGCTAGTGGTTTGGTCTTTTCGACCCAGTACTTC. It codes for CASGLVFSTQYF.

The chain is built from TRBV19 and TRBJ1-1; D not resolved. From germline, CDR1 is LNHDA and CDR2 SQIVND (reference sequence). The CDR3 length is 14 residues. V was cut by 4 bases and J by 0 bases, with 9 bases left in between. The CDR3 is CASSTEVLNTEAFF. CDR3 sequence (DNA): TGTGCCAGTAGTACGGAAGTCCTGAACACTGAAGCTTTCTTT.

The chain couples TRBV27 to TRBJ1-2; 7 bases fit TRBD1. The V and J ends lost 3 bases and 4 bases, in that order; junction bases with no gene match: 5. Germline V gene lookup returns CDR1 MNHEY and CDR2 SMNVEV (reference sequence). The CDR3 loop spans 14 amino acids. CDR3 bases: TGTGCCAGCAGTTTCCGACGACAGGGCTATGGCTACACCTTC. The encoded protein is CASSFRRQGYGYTF.

The chain combines TRBV5-1 with TRBJ2-7; D possibly matches TRBD1 or TRBD2 (5 bases each). Trimming stripped 6 bases from V and 2 bases from J, with 15 bases between. Per germline, CDR1 SGHRS and CDR2 YFSETQ. The CDR3 contains 14 residues. This CDR3 reads CASTPTGAAYEQYF. In DNA, the CDR3 is TGCGCCAGCACCCCCACCGGGGCAGCCTACGAGCAGTACTTC.

About this clone: A read error may account for a junction end that differs from germline. For the CDR3, the DNA is TGCAGCGTCGAAGGACAGGGGGCGATTGAGCAGTTCTTC. Encoded protein: CSVEGQGAIEQFF. The chain combines TRBV29-1 with TRBJ2-1, with 11 nucleotides matching TRBD1. Germline assignment: CDR1 SQVTM and CDR2 ANQGSEA. The CDR3 has 13 amino acids.

This clone was counted between two and nine times. V is TRBV7-2 and J is TRBJ1-3; a possible D gene is TRBD1 (6 bases). CDR1 is SGHTA, CDR2 FQGNSA, per germline. V lost 4 bases, J lost 0 bases, and 10 bases lay in between. CDR3 length: 15 residues. The CDR3 loop is CASSSFRGSGNTIYF. In nucleotides, the CDR3 is TGTGCCAGCAGCTCCTTCAGGGGCTCTGGAAACACCATATATTTT.

This chain connects TRBV6-1 to TRBJ2-4; TRBD1 aligns across 7 bases. The length of the CDR3 is 13 residues. J gave up 7 bases and V 2 bases, and 2 bases lay outside the gene matches. The germline CDR1 and CDR2 sequences are MNHNS and SASEGT. The CDR3 sequence: CASSESGQNIQYF. CDR3 bases: TGTGCCAGCAGTGAATCGGGACAGAACATTCAGTACTTC.

The chain has TRBV19 and TRBJ1-1; a possible D gene is TRBD1 (5 bases). The germline V gene encodes CDR1 LNHDA and CDR2 SQIVND (reference sequence). Trimming removed 2 bases at V and 4 bases at J, with 14 bases between. This CDR3 has 15 amino acids. As DNA, the CDR3 is TGTGCCAGTAGTATACAGGTTCGGGGGGGCACTGAAGCTTTCTTT. It yields the protein CASSIQVRGGTEAFF.

The CDR3 protein is CASSLSGDGYGNTIYF. CDR3 DNA: TGTGCCAGCAGCTTATCCGGGGACGGCTATGGAAACACCATATATTTT. The J gene is TRBJ1-3, the V gene TRBV7-9; perhaps TRBD1 as D (5 bases). Deletions cut 2 bases from V and 3 bases from J, with 14 bases between. Germline values: CDR1 SEHNR, CDR2 FQNEAQ (reference sequence). The CDR3 totals 16 residues. The variable domain in full, completed from reference TRBV7-9 and TRBJ1-3, reads DTGVSQNPRHKITKRGQNVTFRCDPISEHNRLYWYRQTLGQGPEFLTYFQNEAQLEKSRLLSDRFSAERPKGSFSTLEIQRTEQGDSAMYLCASSLSGDGYGNTIYFGEGSWLTVV.

The chain links TRBV19 to TRBJ1-5; 9 bases align to TRBD1. CDR3 length equals 15 residues. CDR1 is LNHDA and CDR2 is SQIVND in the germline V gene (reference sequence). V was pared by 5 bases and J by 7 bases, with 9 bases of the junction left unmatched. CDR3 sequence (DNA): TGTGCCAGTAGTCCTAGAGGGACAGGGAGCCAGCCCCAGCATTTT. This gives the protein CASSPRGTGSQPQHF.

The J gene is TRBJ1-1, the V gene TRBV28, with a possible D match to TRBD1 (6 bases). The germline V and J ends were trimmed by 6 bases and 14 bases, with 16 bases remaining between them. Germline CDR1 MDHEN, CDR2 SYDVKM. The CDR3 is 11 residues long. The CDR3 reads CASRETGRWFF. CDR3 nucleotide sequence: TGTGCCAGCAGGGAAACAGGGCGATGGTTCTTT. The full variable domain, in which reference TRBV28 and TRBJ1-1 provide the parts outside the CDR3, is DVKVTQSSRYLVKRTGEKVFLECVQDMDHENMFWYRQDPGLGLRLIYFSYDVKMKEKGDIPEGYSVSREKKERFSLILESASTNQTSMYLCASRETGRWFFGQGTRLTVV.

The chain joins TRBV19 to TRBJ1-2, with 7 bases lining up with TRBD1. Germline V gene sequence: CDR1 LNHDA, CDR2 SQIVND (reference sequence). J was trimmed by 2 bases and V by 4 bases; bases with no gene match: 10. The CDR3 runs to 16 residues. The CDR3 loop reads CASSRYNRGSNYGYTF. CDR3 sequence (DNA): TGTGCCAGTAGTAGGTATAACAGGGGTAGCAACTATGGCTACACCTTC.